This TCR beta chain is drawn from a study of graft-versus-host responses after intestinal transplantation. Overall study: Multivisceral, liver-intestinal, or isolated intestinal transplants were given to recipients. All of the recipients had induction that used anti-thymocyte globulin, then tacrolimus and steroids for around 3 years.

Germline CDR1 is MNHNY and CDR2 is SVGAGI (reference sequence). The CDR3 contains 13 residues. Trimming at V came to 6 bases and at J to 11 bases, leaving 8 bases not matched to a gene. Clones were sequenced by immunoSEQ multiplex PCR, and TCRdb holds only the in-frame ones, with some missing. The table has about 59,000 clones, around 92% seen once. Turning to this clone: Its antigen is unidentified.

The sample consisted of unstimulated CD4+ T cells sorted from spleen or lymph node cells, taken before transplant. This chain connects TRBV6-6 to TRBJ1-1; 11 positions match TRBD1. The receptor's source is a human donor who was the organ donor for an intestinal transplant. The CDR3 sequence: CASRDGQGAYAFF. CDR3 DNA: TGTGCCAGCAGGGACGGACAGGGGGCGTACGCTTTCTTT.